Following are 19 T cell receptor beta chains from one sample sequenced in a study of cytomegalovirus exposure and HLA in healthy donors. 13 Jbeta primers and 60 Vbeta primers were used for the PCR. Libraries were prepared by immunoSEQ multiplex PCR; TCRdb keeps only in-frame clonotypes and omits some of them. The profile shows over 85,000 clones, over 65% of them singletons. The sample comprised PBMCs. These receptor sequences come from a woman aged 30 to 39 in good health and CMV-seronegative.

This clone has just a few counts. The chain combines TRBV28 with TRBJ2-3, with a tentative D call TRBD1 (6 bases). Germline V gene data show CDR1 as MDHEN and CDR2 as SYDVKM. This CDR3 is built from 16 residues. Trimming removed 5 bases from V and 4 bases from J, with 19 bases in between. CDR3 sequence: CASSTLGHPRSDTQYF. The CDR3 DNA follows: TGTGCCAGCAGTACACTGGGACACCCTCGGTCAGATACGCAGTATTTT.

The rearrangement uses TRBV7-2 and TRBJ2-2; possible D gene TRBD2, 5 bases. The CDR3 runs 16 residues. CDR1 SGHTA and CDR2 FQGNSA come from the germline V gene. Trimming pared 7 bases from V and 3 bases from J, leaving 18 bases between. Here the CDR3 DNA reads TGTGCCAGCAACTCCCCCGGGGAGCGACACACCGGGGAGCTGTTTTTT. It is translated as CASNSPGERHTGELFF.

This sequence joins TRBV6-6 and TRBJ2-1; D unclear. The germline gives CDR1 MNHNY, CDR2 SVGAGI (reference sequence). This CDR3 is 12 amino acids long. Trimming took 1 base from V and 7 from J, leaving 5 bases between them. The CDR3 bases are TGTGCCAGCAGTTACTTCGGGAATGAGCAGTTCTTC. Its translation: CASSYFGNEQFF.

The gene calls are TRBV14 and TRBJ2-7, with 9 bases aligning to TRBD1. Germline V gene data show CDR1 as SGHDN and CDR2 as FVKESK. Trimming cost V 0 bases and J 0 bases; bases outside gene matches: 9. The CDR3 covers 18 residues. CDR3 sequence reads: CASSQDHPGTGSSYEQYF. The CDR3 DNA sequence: TGTGCCAGCAGCCAAGACCATCCCGGGACAGGGAGCTCCTACGAGCAGTACTTC.

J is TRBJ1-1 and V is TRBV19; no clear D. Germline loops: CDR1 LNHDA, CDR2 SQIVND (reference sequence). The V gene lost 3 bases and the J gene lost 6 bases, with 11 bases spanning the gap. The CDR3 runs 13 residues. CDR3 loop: CASSILSLAEAFF. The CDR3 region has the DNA TGTGCCAGTAGTATCCTATCGCTGGCTGAAGCTTTCTTT.

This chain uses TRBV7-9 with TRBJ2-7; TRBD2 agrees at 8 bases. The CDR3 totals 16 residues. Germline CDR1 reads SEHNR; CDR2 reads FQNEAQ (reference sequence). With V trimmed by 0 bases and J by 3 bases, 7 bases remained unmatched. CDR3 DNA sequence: TGTGCCAGCAGCTTAGCTCGGGGACTAGTCTTCTACGAGCAGTACTTC. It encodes CASSLARGLVFYEQYF.

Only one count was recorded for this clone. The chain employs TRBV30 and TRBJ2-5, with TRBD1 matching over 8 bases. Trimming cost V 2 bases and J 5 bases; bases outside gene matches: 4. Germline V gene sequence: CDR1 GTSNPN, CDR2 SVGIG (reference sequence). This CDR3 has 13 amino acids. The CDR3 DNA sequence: TGTGCCTGGAGTCCTACAGGGGGGGAGACCCAGTACTTC. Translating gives CAWSPTGGETQYF. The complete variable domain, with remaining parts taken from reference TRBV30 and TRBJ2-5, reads SQTIHQWPATLVQPVGSPLSLECTVEGTSNPNLYWYRQAAGRGLQLLFYSVGIGQISSEVPQNLSASRPQDRQFILSSKKLLLSDSGFYLCAWSPTGGETQYFGPGTRLLVL.

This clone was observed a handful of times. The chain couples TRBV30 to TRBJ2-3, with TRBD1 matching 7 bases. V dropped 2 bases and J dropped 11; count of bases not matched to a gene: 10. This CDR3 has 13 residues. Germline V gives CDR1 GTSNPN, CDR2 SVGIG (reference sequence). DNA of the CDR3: TGTGCCTGGAGTTTCAGCAGGGGGTTGAGGCAGTATTTT. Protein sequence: CAWSFSRGLRQYF.

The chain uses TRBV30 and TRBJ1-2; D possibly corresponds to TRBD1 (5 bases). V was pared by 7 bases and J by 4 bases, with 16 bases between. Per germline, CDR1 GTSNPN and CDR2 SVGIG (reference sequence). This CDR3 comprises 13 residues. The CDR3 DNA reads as TGTGCCTACAAATGGGGCGTAACCTATGGCTACACCTTC. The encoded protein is CAYKWGVTYGYTF.

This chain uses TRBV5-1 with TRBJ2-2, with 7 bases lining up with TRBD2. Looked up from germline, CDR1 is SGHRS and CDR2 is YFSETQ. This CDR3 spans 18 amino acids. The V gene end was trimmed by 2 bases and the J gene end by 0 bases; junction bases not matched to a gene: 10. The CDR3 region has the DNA TGCGCCAGCAGCTTAAACATAATGGGGACTACGAACACCGGGGAGCTGTTTTTT. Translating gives CASSLNIMGTTNTGELFF.

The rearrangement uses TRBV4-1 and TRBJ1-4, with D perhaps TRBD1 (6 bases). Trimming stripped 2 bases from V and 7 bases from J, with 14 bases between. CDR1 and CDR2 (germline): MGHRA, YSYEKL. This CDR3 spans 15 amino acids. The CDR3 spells CASSQTTGTPEKLFF. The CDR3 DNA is TGCGCCAGCAGCCAAACGACCGGGACACCTGAAAAACTGTTTTTT.

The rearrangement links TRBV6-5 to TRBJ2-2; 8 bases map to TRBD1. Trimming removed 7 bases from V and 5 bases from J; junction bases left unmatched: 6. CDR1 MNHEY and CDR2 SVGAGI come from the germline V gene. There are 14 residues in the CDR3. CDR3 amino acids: CASISGGWTGELFF. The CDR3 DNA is TGTGCCAGCATCTCAGGGGGCTGGACCGGGGAGCTGTTTTTT.

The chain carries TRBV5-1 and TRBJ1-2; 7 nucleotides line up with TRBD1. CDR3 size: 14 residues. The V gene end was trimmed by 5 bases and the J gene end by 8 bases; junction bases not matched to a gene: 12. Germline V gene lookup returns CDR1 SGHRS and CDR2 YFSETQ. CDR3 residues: CASRTGTANVGYTF. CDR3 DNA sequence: TGCGCCAGCAGAACCGGGACAGCCAACGTGGGCTACACCTTC.

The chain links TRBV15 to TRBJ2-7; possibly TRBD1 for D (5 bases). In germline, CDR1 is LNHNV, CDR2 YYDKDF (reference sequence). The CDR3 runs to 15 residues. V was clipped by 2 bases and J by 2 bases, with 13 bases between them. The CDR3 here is CATSRQQGNPYEQYF. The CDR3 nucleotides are TGTGCCACCAGCAGACAGCAGGGTAACCCCTACGAGCAGTACTTC. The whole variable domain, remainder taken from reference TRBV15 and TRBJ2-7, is DAMVIQNPRYQVTQFGKPVTLSCSQTLNHNVMYWYQQKSSQAPKLLFHYYDKDFNNEADTPDNFQSRRPNTSFCFLDIRSPGLGDTAMYLCATSRQQGNPYEQYFGPGTRLTVT.

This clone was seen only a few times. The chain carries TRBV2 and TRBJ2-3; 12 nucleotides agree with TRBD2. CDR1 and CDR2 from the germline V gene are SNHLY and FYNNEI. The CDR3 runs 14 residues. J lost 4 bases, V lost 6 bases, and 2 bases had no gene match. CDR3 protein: CASRLAGGSDTQYF. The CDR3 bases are TGTGCCAGCAGACTAGCGGGAGGCTCAGATACGCAGTATTTT. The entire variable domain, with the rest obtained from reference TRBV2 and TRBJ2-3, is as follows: EPEVTQTPSHQVTQMGQEVILRCVPISNHLYFYWYRQILGQKVEFLVSFYNNEISEKSEIFDDQFSVERPDGSNFTLKIRSTKLEDSAMYFCASRLAGGSDTQYFGPGTRLTVL.

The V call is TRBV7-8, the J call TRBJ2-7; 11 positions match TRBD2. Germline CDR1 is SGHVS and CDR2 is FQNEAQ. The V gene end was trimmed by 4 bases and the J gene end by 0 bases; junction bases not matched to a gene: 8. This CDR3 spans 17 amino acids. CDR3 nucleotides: TGTGCCAGCAGCTCACGGACTAGCGGGTCCTCCTCCTACGAGCAGTACTTC. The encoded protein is CASSSRTSGSSSYEQYF.

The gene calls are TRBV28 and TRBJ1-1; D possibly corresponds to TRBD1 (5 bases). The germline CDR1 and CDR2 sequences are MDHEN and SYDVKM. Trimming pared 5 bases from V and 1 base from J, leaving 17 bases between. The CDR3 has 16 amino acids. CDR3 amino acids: CASSAYLGGGNTEAFF. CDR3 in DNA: TGTGCCAGCAGTGCCTACTTGGGGGGAGGGAACACTGAAGCTTTCTTT.

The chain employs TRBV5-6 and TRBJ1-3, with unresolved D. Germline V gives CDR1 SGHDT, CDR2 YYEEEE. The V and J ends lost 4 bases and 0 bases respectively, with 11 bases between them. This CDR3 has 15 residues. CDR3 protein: CASSPRGGSGNTIYF. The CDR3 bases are TGTGCCAGCAGCCCCCGCGGAGGCTCTGGAAACACCATATATTTT.

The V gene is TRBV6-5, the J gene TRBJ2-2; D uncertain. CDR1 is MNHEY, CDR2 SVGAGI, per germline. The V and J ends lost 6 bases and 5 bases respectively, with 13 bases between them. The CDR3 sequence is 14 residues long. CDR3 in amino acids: CASRPSIVTGELFF. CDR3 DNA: TGTGCCAGCAGACCGAGTATAGTAACCGGGGAGCTGTTTTTT.